This is a list of T cell receptor beta chains from one sample in a study of identical twins. TCRdb used MiXCR to reprocess the 5' RACE reads, holding one entry per CDR3 protein. The table includes some 440,000 distinct CDR3 sequences, roughly 26% detected once. The same data also went into a second study, on T cells expressing NK-cell markers.

Input material: CD4+ T cells sorted from blood. The source of these receptors is a woman aged 18-35 years in good health. Each CDR3 is given with its conserved first and last residue. A D gene is named only where the DNA matches it firmly. Expanded clones are given a class, and other clones once, few, many or no size at all.

d_gene | j_gene | v_gene | abundance | CDR3aa | CDR3nt
TRBD2 | TRBJ2-2 | TRBV14 | many | CASSRRLAANTGELFF | TGTGCCAGCAGCCGACGACTAGCGGCCAACACCGGGGAGCTGTTTTTT
. | TRBJ2-1 | TRBV12-3/TRBV12-4 | many | CASSLSASSYNEQFF | TGTGCCAGCAGTTTAAGCGCGAGCTCCTACAATGAGCAGTTCTTC
. | TRBJ2-3 | TRBV5-1 | many | CASSFLPGNTQYF | TGCGCCAGCAGCTTTCTTCCGGGCAATACGCAGTATTTT
TRBD2 | TRBJ2-4 | TRBV5-1 | few | CASSSGGSGSYALQYF | TGCGCCAGCAGCTCCGGGGGGAGCGGGAGTTATGCGCTTCAGTACTTC
TRBD2 | TRBJ2-1 | TRBV5-1 | . | CASSPSGRHQFF | TGCGCCAGCAGCCCTAGCGGGAGGCACCAGTTCTTC
. | TRBJ1-1 | TRBV10-3 | . | CALRTRVNTEAFF | TGTGCCCTACGGACTCGCGTGAACACTGAAGCTTTCTTT
. | TRBJ2-1 | TRBV5-1 | few | CASSRNPAEDNEQFF | TGCGCCAGCAGCCGAAACCCCGCCGAGGACAATGAGCAGTTCTTC
TRBD2 | TRBJ2-3 | TRBV7-9 | . | CASSLGLAGASTDTQYF | TGTGCCAGCAGCTTGGGACTAGCGGGGGCTAGCACAGATACGCAGTATTTT
. | TRBJ2-1 | TRBV4-2 | . | CASSHAGGSNEQFF | TGTGCCAGCAGCCATGCCGGGGGTAGCAATGAGCAGTTCTTC
TRBD1 | TRBJ1-5 | TRBV20-1 | . | CSARSGQGNQPQHF | TGCAGTGCTAGAAGTGGACAGGGCAATCAGCCCCAGCATTTT
. | TRBJ1-1 | TRBV11-2 | . | CASSPRWARGAFF | TGTGCCAGCAGCCCCCGGTGGGCCCGGGGAGCTTTCTTT
. | TRBJ2-2 | TRBV6-5 | . | CASSYRQLLTGELFF | TGTGCCAGCAGTTACCGACAGCTACTCACCGGGGAGCTGTTTTTT
TRBD2 | TRBJ2-1 | TRBV7-8 | few | CASSKSPSGSSYNEQFF | TGTGCCAGCAGCAAGTCCCCGAGCGGGAGCTCCTACAATGAGCAGTTCTTC